This record looks at one TCR beta chain sequence and its context. The data stem from a study of blood T cell repertoires in COVID-19. Study background: Acute and convalescent COVID-19 samples came from the United States, Italy and Spain. T cells, B-cell-depleted T cells, or PBMCs provided the cDNA or gDNA that served as material.

Per the germline V gene, CDR1 is SQVTM and CDR2 is ANQGSEA. V lost 6 bases to trimming and J lost 1 base, with 15 bases between them. This CDR3 has 14 residues. In the authors' methods: Reference gene primer amplification gave estimated nucleated cell counts. The method was immunoSEQ multiplex PCR; TCRdb's version includes in-frame clones alone and lacks a portion of them. The V and J calls and the clone size are those of that table, but D and trimming were determined from the DNA. The table records about 420,000 clones, around nine tenths of them present only once. The Seattle patients joined while their infection was active and were tracked longitudinally afterward.

V is TRBV29-1 and J is TRBJ1-2; D remains unclear. The receptor was isolated from a man between 18 and 29 years old with COVID-19, enrolled during active disease. Sequenced sample: peripheral blood. As DNA, the CDR3 is TGCAGCGTACCTCGGGAGAGTAATAACTATGGCTACACCTTC. Its translation is CSVPRESNNYGYTF.